The clone carrying this T cell receptor (beta chain) has just a few counts. What it binds is unknown. Generated by immunoSEQ multiplex PCR, the TCRdb table keeps only in-frame clones and is missing some. Of about 10,000 clones listed, roughly 46% are singletons. The mixed lymphocyte reaction cells were held in coculture (37°C) for six to seven days. These data originate in a study of siplizumab effects on memory and regulatory T cells. The sequenced sample was CFSE-low (dividing) CD4+ T cells sorted from an allogeneic mixed lymphocyte reaction. This clonotype was sampled from a human donor in good health; the cells came from an allogeneic mixed lymphocyte reaction.

The CDR3 nucleotides are TGCAGCGTTGAACACCGACAGGGGGGAGGTACTGAAGCTTTCTTT. Protein sequence: CSVEHRQGGGTEAFF. V usage is TRBV29-1 and J usage is TRBJ1-1, with TRBD1 matching over 9 bases. The germline V gene has CDR1 SQVTM and CDR2 ANQGSEA. The V gene end was trimmed by 2 bases and the J gene end by 5 bases; junction bases not matched to a gene: 9. This CDR3 region has 15 residues.